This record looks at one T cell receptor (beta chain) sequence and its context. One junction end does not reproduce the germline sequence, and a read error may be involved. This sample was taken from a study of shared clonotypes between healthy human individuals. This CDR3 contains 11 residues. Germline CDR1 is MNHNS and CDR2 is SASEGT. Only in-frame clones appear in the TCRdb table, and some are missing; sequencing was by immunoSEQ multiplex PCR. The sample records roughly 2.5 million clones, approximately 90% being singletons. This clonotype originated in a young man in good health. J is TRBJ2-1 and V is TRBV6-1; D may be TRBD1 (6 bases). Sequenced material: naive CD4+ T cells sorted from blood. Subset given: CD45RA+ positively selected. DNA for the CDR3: TGTGCCAGCCGTGAACAGGGTGAGCAGTTCTTC. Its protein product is CASREQGEQFF.